This T cell receptor beta chain was retrieved from a study of control samples from healthy donors and cancer patients. The CDR3 is 13 amino acids. Trimming took off 5 bases at V and 3 bases at J, with 8 bases between the two ends. Germline CDR1 reads SEHNR; CDR2 reads FQNEAQ (reference sequence). The assay was immunoSEQ multiplex PCR, and TCRdb's table has in-frame clones only and misses some. In the table there are 150,000 to 200,000 clones, almost 90% of which are singletons. The TCR sequence derives from a man between 18 and 35 years old in good health. This chain connects TRBV7-9 to TRBJ1-5; no reliable D call. Sequencing was done on a sample of blood. The CDR3, as DNA: TGTGCCAGCAGCCAGGACCACAATCAGCCCCAGCATTTT. Translating it yields CASSQDHNQPQHF. Using reference TRBV7-9 and TRBJ1-5 for the parts outside the CDR3, the full variable domain is DTGVSQNPRHKITKRGQNVTFRCDPISEHNRLYWYRQTLGQGPEFLTYFQNEAQLEKSRLLSDRFSAERPKGSFSTLEIQRTEQGDSAMYLCASSQDHNQPQHFGDGTRLSIL.